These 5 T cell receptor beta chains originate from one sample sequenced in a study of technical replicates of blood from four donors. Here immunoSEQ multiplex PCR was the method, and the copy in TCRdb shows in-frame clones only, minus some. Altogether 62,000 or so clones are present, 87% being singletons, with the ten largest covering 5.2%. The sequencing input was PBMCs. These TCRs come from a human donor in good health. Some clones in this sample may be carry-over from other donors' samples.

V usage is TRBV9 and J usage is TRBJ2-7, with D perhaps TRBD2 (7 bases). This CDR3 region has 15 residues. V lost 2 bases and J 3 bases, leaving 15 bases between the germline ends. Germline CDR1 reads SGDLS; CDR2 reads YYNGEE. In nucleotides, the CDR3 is TGTGCCAGCAGCGTGGCCGCGGGGGCGGTCTACGAGCAGTACTTC. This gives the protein CASSVAAGAVYEQYF.

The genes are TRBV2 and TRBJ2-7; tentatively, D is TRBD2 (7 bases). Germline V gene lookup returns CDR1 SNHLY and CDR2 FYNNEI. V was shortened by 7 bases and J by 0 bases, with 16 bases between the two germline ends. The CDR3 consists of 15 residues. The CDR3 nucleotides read TGTGCCAGCACCGGGGGCGGGAGTGGCTCCTACGAGCAGTACTTC. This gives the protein CASTGGGSGSYEQYF.

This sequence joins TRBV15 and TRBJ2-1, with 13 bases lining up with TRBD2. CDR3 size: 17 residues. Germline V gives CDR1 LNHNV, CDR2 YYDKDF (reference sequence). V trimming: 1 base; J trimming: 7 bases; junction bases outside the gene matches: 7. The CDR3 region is CATSRALTSGRRNEQFF. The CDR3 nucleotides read TGTGCCACCAGCAGAGCTTTGACTAGCGGGAGGCGGAATGAGCAGTTCTTC.

In DNA, the CDR3 is TGTGCCAGCAGTTCAGCGGGGGGGCCTTCAGATACGCAGTATTTT. Its protein is CASSSAGGPSDTQYF. The chain recombines TRBV2 with TRBJ2-3, with TRBD2 identical over 10 bases. The CDR3 totals 15 residues. V lost 5 bases and J lost 4; bases outside the gene matches: 6. Per germline, CDR1 SNHLY and CDR2 FYNNEI.

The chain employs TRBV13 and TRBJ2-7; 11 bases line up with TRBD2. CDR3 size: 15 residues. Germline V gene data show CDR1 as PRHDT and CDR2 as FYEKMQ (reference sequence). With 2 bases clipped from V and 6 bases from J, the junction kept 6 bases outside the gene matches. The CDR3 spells CASSLWGSGGAEQYF. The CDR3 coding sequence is TGTGCCAGCAGCTTATGGGGTAGCGGGGGGGCCGAGCAGTACTTC.